This is a list of T cell receptor beta chains from one sample in a study of CD8+ T cells in alopecia areata. Assay: immunoSEQ multiplex PCR; the TCRdb copy retains only in-frame clones and omits some. This sample has some 170,000 clones, with about 70% found just once. Sample: CD8+ T cells sorted from blood, taken at week 0. These receptor sequences come from a human donor with alopecia areata. Both conserved end residues are part of each CDR3. Each record gives: J gene, V gene, clone size, D gene, CDR3 protein, CDR3 DNA. D genes are given only for firm matches. For some rows the clone size is stated as once, few or many, or as a class when expanded; others skip it.

TRBJ2-5 | TRBV5-6 | - | TRBD2 | CASSRSWRGIQETQYF | TGTGCCAGCAGCAGGTCGTGGCGGGGGATCCAAGAGACCCAGTACTTC
TRBJ1-5 | TRBV4-1 | few | TRBD1 | CASSHPPQGQGDQPQHF | TGCGCCAGCAGCCACCCCCCCCAGGGACAGGGTGATCAGCCCCAGCATTTT
TRBJ2-7 | TRBV6-6 | - | - | CASSLEGRYEQYF | TGTGCCAGCAGTTTGGAGGGACGCTACGAGCAGTACTTC
TRBJ2-5 | TRBV30 | - | - | CARAGPETQYF | TGTGCTAGGGCAGGGCCAGAGACCCAGTACTTC
TRBJ2-5 | TRBV4-2 | - | - | CASSQDHPGLAGHSTARETQYF | TGTGCCAGCAGCCAAGACCACCCCGGGCTGGCGGGGCACTCCACCGCCCGGGAGACCCAGTACTTC
TRBJ1-1 | TRBV30 | - | - | CAWRAEVEAFF | TGTGCCTGGAGGGCAGAAGTTGAAGCTTTCTTT
TRBJ2-3 | TRBV5-1 | - | - | CASSLSGVTTDTQYF | TGCGCCAGCAGCTTGTCGGGGGTCACCACAGATACGCAGTATTTT
TRBJ1-1 | TRBV30 | - | - | CAWSVHPEAFF | TGTGCCTGGAGTGTACACCCTGAAGCTTTCTTT
TRBJ2-7 | TRBV2 | - | - | CASRVEGSSYEQYF | TGTGCCAGTAGGGTGGAGGGTTCCTCCTACGAGCAGTACTTC
TRBJ1-5 | TRBV19 | - | - | CASRTRDINQPQHF | TGTGCCAGTAGGACGAGGGACATAAATCAGCCCCAGCATTTT
TRBJ2-4 | TRBV2 | - | - | CASGWDSRNIQYF | TGTGCCAGCGGATGGGACTCCAGAAACATTCAGTACTTC
TRBJ2-7 | TRBV13 | - | TRBD1 | CASKLRGRSYEQYF | TGTGCCAGCAAGTTGAGGGGGCGGTCCTACGAGCAGTACTTC
TRBJ2-3 | TRBV27 | - | - | CASSLFSRSTDTQYF | TGTGCCAGCAGTTTATTTTCCAGGAGCACAGATACGCAGTATTTT
TRBJ2-5 | TRBV10-3 | - | - | CAISTAQETQYF | TGTGCCATCAGTACCGCCCAAGAGACCCAGTACTTC
TRBJ1-5 | TRBV5-6 | - | - | CASSLYSNQPQHF | TGTGCCAGCAGCTTGTACAGCAATCAGCCCCAGCATTTT
TRBJ1-2 | TRBV7-9 | - | TRBD1 | CASSVGQLNYGYTF | TGTGCCAGCAGCGTGGGACAGCTCAACTATGGCTACACCTTC
TRBJ2-7 | TRBV19 | - | TRBD2 | CASSIVGGGDYEQYF | TGTGCCAGTAGTATTGTTGGCGGGGGGGACTACGAGCAGTACTTC
TRBJ1-2 | TRBV5-6 | once | TRBD1 | CASSYGTVYGYTF | TGTGCCAGCAGCTATGGGACAGTCTATGGCTACACCTTC
TRBJ2-7 | TRBV9 | - | - | CASSVGSGAEQYF | TGTGCCAGCAGCGTAGGGTCGGGGGCAGAGCAGTACTTC
TRBJ1-6 | TRBV5-6 | - | - | CASSRGSSRYNSPLHF | TGTGCCAGCAGCCGGGGATCATCCAGATATAATTCACCCCTCCACTTT
TRBJ2-7 | TRBV7-9 | - | - | CASSFEGSYEQYF | TGTGCCAGCAGCTTTGAGGGTTCCTACGAGCAGTACTTC
TRBJ1-2 | TRBV27 | - | - | CASSPGPNYGYTF | TGTGCCAGCAGTCCAGGGCCCAACTATGGCTACACCTTC
TRBJ1-5 | TRBV5-6 | - | TRBD1 | CASSLGTGHQPQHF | TGTGCCAGCAGCTTGGGGACAGGGCACCAGCCCCAGCATTTT
TRBJ2-5 | TRBV6-1 | - | - | CASRMAGWAQYF | TGTGCCAGTAGGATGGCGGGGTGGGCCCAGTACTTC
TRBJ2-1 | TRBV27 | once | TRBD2 | CAAGLVYNEQFF | TGTGCCGCCGGACTAGTCTACAATGAGCAGTTCTTC
TRBJ1-5 | TRBV6-5 | few | - | CASSLTQNQPQHF | TGTGCCAGCAGTTTGACACAGAATCAGCCCCAGCATTTT
TRBJ2-7 | TRBV19 | - | - | CASSDTSYEQYF | TGTGCCAGTAGTGACACGTCCTACGAGCAGTACTTC
TRBJ2-2 | TRBV2 | - | TRBD1 | CASEGQGKTGELFF | TGTGCCAGCGAAGGACAGGGAAAGACCGGGGAGCTGTTTTTT
TRBJ2-5 | TRBV5-1 | - | - | CASSIASGTFQETQYF | TGCGCCAGCAGCATTGCCTCCGGGACTTTTCAAGAGACCCAGTACTTC
TRBJ2-1 | TRBV29-1 | - | TRBD2 | CSVEGGGAYNEQFF | TGCAGCGTTGAGGGCGGGGGGGCCTACAATGAGCAGTTCTTC
TRBJ2-2 | TRBV4-1 | - | - | CASSTRPGELFF | TGCGCCAGCAGCACACGCCCCGGGGAGCTGTTTTTT
TRBJ1-6 | TRBV30 | - | - | CAWRMGQQSSYNSPLHF | TGTGCCTGGAGAATGGGACAACAAAGCTCCTATAATTCACCCCTCCACTTT
TRBJ2-2 | TRBV27 | - | - | CASSLRSAGELFF | TGTGCCAGCAGTTTACGGTCGGCCGGGGAGCTGTTTTTT